One sample yielded the 6 T cell receptor beta chains listed below, sequenced in a study of technical replicates of blood from a handful of donors (TCRdb year 2017). Libraries were built with the immunoSEQ multiplex PCR assay. As stored in TCRdb, this immuneACCESS dataset retains in-frame rearrangements with V and J assigned. A fraction of the clones does not appear; measured against another copy, unresolved V genes explain less than half of the discrepancy, and the remainder lacks a known reason. This sample is represented by about 14,000 clones; 60% to 80% of them were singletons. Roughly 12% of the sample comes from the top ten. The sequenced material came from PBMCs. Receptors originate from a human donor in good health.

This sequence joins TRBV27 and TRBJ2-5, with 11 positions matching TRBD2. Trimming cost V 6 bases and J 5 bases; bases outside gene matches: 5. Germline assignment: CDR1 MNHEY and CDR2 SMNVEV (reference sequence). The CDR3 contains 14 residues. The chain's CDR3 is CASSFSGRAETQYF. The CDR3 DNA is TGTGCCAGCAGCTTTAGCGGGAGGGCCGAGACCCAGTACTTC.

The chain employs TRBV5-1 and TRBJ2-1, with TRBD2 matching 10 bases. J lost 4 bases, V lost 2 bases, and 3 bases had no gene match. This CDR3 region has 15 residues. The germline CDR1 and CDR2 sequences are SGHRS and YFSETQ. CDR3 bases: TGCGCCAGCAGCTTATCTAGCGGGGGTTACAATGAGCAGTTCTTC. It yields the protein CASSLSSGGYNEQFF.

V is TRBV7-8 and J is TRBJ1-4, with a weak D call TRBD1 (6 bases). The CDR3 is 17 residues long. Germline V lookup: CDR1 SGHVS, CDR2 FQNEAQ. Trimming cost V 6 bases and J 8 bases, with 25 bases left between them. CDR3: CASSKLMGGLGWEKLFF. DNA of the CDR3: TGTGCCAGCAGTAAACTGATGGGGGGGCTGGGTTGGGAAAAACTGTTTTTT.

This clone was counted once. The gene calls are TRBV7-9 and TRBJ2-3; TRBD2 is a possible D gene (6 bases). V shed 5 bases and J shed 4 bases, with 19 bases lying between them. The germline V gene has CDR1 SEHNR and CDR2 FQNEAQ (reference sequence). This CDR3 has 16 amino acids. The CDR3 DNA is TGTGCCAGCAGCCCAACTCTGGGAGGTTCGTCAGATACGCAGTATTTT. It encodes CASSPTLGGSSDTQYF.

Only one count was recorded for this clone. The chain has TRBV7-9 and TRBJ2-2; D is unclear. The CDR3 extends over 14 amino acids. In germline, CDR1 is SEHNR, CDR2 FQNEAQ (reference sequence). V was trimmed by 4 bases and J by 0 bases, leaving 6 bases between them. The CDR3 reads CASSSHSNTGELFF. CDR3 coding DNA: TGTGCCAGCAGCTCCCATTCGAACACCGGGGAGCTGTTTTTT. The complete variable domain, with remaining parts taken from reference TRBV7-9 and TRBJ2-2, reads DTGVSQNPRHKITKRGQNVTFRCDPISEHNRLYWYRQTLGQGPEFLTYFQNEAQLEKSRLLSDRFSAERPKGSFSTLEIQRTEQGDSAMYLCASSSHSNTGELFFGEGSRLTVL.

This chain uses TRBV5-1 with TRBJ2-2; 7 bases match TRBD2. With 4 bases clipped from V and 1 base from J, the junction kept 4 bases outside the gene matches. The CDR3 is made up of 15 amino acids. The V gene's germline CDR1 is SGHRS and CDR2 YFSETQ. The CDR3 here is CASSLAEGNTGELFF. The CDR3 DNA sequence: TGCGCCAGCAGCCTAGCGGAGGGGAACACCGGGGAGCTGTTTTTT.